This T cell receptor (beta chain) came from a study of cytomegalovirus exposure and HLA in healthy donors. Study results and limitations: Analyses of presence/absence relied on an assumption of roughly uniform sequencing depth across donors.

It was with 60 Vbeta and 13 Jbeta primers that the PCR ran. Study processing details: As a later analysis found, there were approximately 80 million unique TCR beta chains, of which roughly 11 million were shared. The data were produced by immunoSEQ multiplex PCR, yet TCRdb's version contains in-frame clones alone and is incomplete. The V and J calls and clone size are taken from that table; D and trimming were inferred from the DNA. The sample lists under 200,000 clones; about 83% were seen once. With respect to this clone: Its antigen is unidentified.

The CDR3 runs 14 residues. V lost 6 bases and J lost 0, with 9 bases in between. In germline, CDR1 is MNHEY, CDR2 SMNVEV (reference sequence). This chain links TRBV27 with TRBJ1-3; D may be TRBD1 (6 bases). This clonotype was sampled from a man aged 40-50 years in good health and CMV-seropositive. The specimen was PBMCs. CDR3 residues: CASREQGSGNTIYF. As DNA, the CDR3 is TGTGCCAGCAGAGAACAGGGCTCTGGAAACACCATATATTTT.